The sequence of this TCR beta chain was determined in a study of T cells in Graves' hyperthyroidism and ophthalmopathy. RNA transcripts gave rise to amplified TCR beta CDR3 regions. The primer set for the first-round RT-PCR of the TCR CDR3 was HTBI. Each CDR3 protein is one row after TCRdb ran MiXCR on the multiplex PCR reads. The data show about 300,000 distinct CDR3 sequences, with 25% seen just once and approximately 30% held by the top ten. In germline, CDR1 is LNHNV, CDR2 YYDKDF (reference sequence). V lost 0 bases to trimming and J lost 6 bases, with 13 bases between them. This CDR3 region has 15 residues.

This chain joins TRBV15 and TRBJ2-3, with D unclear. The sequence was collected from a man in his forties with Graves' hyperthyroidism that later progressed to Graves' ophthalmopathy. The sequencing input was blood. The CDR3 nucleotides are TGTGCCACCAGCAGAGATAGAGTGGGAAGGGATACGCAGTATTTT. Protein sequence: CATSRDRVGRDTQYF.